In its sample, the clone carrying this T cell receptor (beta chain) was seen once. The data derive from a study of blood T cell repertoires in COVID-19. Looking at the study overall: Samples representing acute and convalescent COVID-19 were sourced from the United States, Italy and Spain.

Per the original methods: Estimation of nucleated cell counts relied on the amplification of reference gene primers. TCRdb's table, derived via immunoSEQ multiplex PCR, lists solely in-frame clones and lacks some. The DNA was the basis for D and trimming; V, J and clone size are from that table. Of some 170,000 clones detected, around 80% appear once; the ten largest clones hold roughly 9%. V shed 2 bases, J shed 0 bases, and the junction held 4 bases outside the gene matches. This CDR3 has 15 amino acids. From germline, CDR1 is GTSNPN and CDR2 SVGIG (reference sequence). Sequenced sample: peripheral blood. The source is a woman between 65 and 79 years old with acute or convalescent COVID-19. This chain joins TRBV30 and TRBJ1-3; 7 positions agree with TRBD1. This CDR3 is CAWSTRGPSGNTIYF. CDR3 DNA sequence: TGTGCCTGGAGTACAAGGGGGCCCTCTGGAAACACCATATATTTT.